The 7 T cell receptor beta chains presented below share a single source sample, sequenced in a study of T cell clones after liver transplantation. Assay used: immunoSEQ multiplex PCR; TCRdb lists only in-frame clones, some missing. Of approximately 72,000 clones in the sample, about 88% were seen once. The sample here was CD4+ T cells from blood, taken before liver transplant. The receptors originated from a human donor who received a liver transplant.

This clone was seen just once. J is TRBJ2-5 and V is TRBV5-1; D is perhaps TRBD2 (6 bases). Germline V gene sequence: CDR1 SGHRS, CDR2 YFSETQ. The V end was cut by 2 bases, the J end by 4 bases, with 12 bases between. The CDR3 is 14 amino acids. CDR3 protein: CASSFFGGGETQYF. CDR3 DNA sequence: TGCGCCAGCAGCTTTTTCGGGGGTGGAGAGACCCAGTACTTC.

The V call is TRBV28, the J call TRBJ1-5; TRBD1 is a possible D gene (6 bases). Germline V CDR1 and CDR2: MDHEN, SYDVKM. The CDR3 sequence is 14 residues long. The ends were cut back, 6 bases at V and 3 bases at J, with 12 bases in the middle. In nucleotides, the CDR3 is TGTGCCAGCAGGGTTACAGGGCTCAATCAGCCCCAGCATTTT. Its protein product is CASRVTGLNQPQHF.

The chain recombines TRBV7-9 with TRBJ2-3; 13 bases match TRBD2. The CDR3 is made up of 16 amino acids. Germline CDR1 is SEHNR and CDR2 is FQNEAQ (reference sequence). The ends lost 5 bases at V and 2 bases at J; junction bases unmatched: 4. The CDR3 nucleotides are TGTGCCAGCAGCAGCGGGACTAGCGGGATCACAGATACGCAGTATTTT. Its translation: CASSSGTSGITDTQYF.

This clone was seen once. The J gene is TRBJ1-5, the V gene TRBV19, with D unclear. V was shortened by 6 bases and J by 3 bases, with 9 bases between the two germline ends. This CDR3 spans 13 amino acids. CDR1 and CDR2 from the germline V gene are LNHDA and SQIVND (reference sequence). The CDR3: CASRARPNQPQHF. The CDR3 DNA reads as TGTGCCAGTAGAGCCCGCCCCAATCAGCCCCAGCATTTT.

V is TRBV18 and J is TRBJ1-5; a weak D match, TRBD1 (5 bases). The length of the CDR3 is 13 residues. Looked up from germline, CDR1 is KGHSH and CDR2 is LQKENI. V shed 2 bases and J shed 4 bases, with 6 bases lying between them. The CDR3 region is CASSPGGNQPQHF. CDR3 sequence (DNA): TGTGCCAGCTCACCAGGGGGTAATCAGCCCCAGCATTTT.

J is TRBJ1-2 and V is TRBV2; no reliable D call. This CDR3 is 12 amino acids long. Germline V gene lookup returns CDR1 SNHLY and CDR2 FYNNEI. CDR3 bases: TGTGGAGAGGGTACAGCTAACTATGGCTACACCTTC. Residues: CGEGTANYGYTF. The complete variable domain, with remaining parts taken from reference TRBV2 and TRBJ1-2, reads EPEVTQTPSHQVTQMGQEVILRCVPISNHLYFYWYRQILGQKVEFLVSFYNNEISEKSEIFDDQFSVERPDGSNFTLKIRSTKLEDSAMYFCGEGTANYGYTFGSGTRLTVV.

This sequence joins TRBV5-1 and TRBJ1-4, with 10 bases fitting TRBD1. This CDR3 has 13 amino acids. Germline CDR1 and CDR2: SGHRS and YFSETQ. The V segment lost 2 bases and the J segment 12 bases; nucleotides outside the gene matches: 4. The DNA of the CDR3 is TGCGCCAGCAGCTTCGGGACAGGGGAGGAACTGTTTTTT. Protein product: CASSFGTGEELFF. Full variable domain (outside the CDR3, taken from reference TRBV5-1 and TRBJ1-4): KAGVTQTPRYLIKTRGQQVTLSCSPISGHRSVSWYQQTPGQGLQFLFEYFSETQRNKGNFPGRFSGRQFSNSRSEMNVSTLELGDSALYLCASSFGTGEELFFGSGTQLSVL.